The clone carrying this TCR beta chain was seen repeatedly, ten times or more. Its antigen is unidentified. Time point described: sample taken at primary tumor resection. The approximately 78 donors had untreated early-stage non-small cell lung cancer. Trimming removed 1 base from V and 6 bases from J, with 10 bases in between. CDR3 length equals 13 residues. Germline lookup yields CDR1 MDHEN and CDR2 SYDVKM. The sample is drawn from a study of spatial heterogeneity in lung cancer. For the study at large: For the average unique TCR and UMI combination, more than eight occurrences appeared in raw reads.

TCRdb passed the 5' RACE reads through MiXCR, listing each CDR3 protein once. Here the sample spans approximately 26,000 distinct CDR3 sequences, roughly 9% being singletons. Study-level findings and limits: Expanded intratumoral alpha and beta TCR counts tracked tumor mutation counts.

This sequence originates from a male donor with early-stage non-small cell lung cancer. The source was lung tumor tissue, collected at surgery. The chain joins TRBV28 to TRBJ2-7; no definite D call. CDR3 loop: CASSLSAGIEQYF. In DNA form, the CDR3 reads TGTGCCAGCAGTTTATCCGCAGGTATCGAGCAGTACTTC. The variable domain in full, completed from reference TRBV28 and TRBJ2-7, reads DVKVTQSSRYLVKRTGEKVFLECVQDMDHENMFWYRQDPGLGLRLIYFSYDVKMKEKGDIPEGYSVSREKKERFSLILESASTNQTSMYLCASSLSAGIEQYFGPGTRLTVT.